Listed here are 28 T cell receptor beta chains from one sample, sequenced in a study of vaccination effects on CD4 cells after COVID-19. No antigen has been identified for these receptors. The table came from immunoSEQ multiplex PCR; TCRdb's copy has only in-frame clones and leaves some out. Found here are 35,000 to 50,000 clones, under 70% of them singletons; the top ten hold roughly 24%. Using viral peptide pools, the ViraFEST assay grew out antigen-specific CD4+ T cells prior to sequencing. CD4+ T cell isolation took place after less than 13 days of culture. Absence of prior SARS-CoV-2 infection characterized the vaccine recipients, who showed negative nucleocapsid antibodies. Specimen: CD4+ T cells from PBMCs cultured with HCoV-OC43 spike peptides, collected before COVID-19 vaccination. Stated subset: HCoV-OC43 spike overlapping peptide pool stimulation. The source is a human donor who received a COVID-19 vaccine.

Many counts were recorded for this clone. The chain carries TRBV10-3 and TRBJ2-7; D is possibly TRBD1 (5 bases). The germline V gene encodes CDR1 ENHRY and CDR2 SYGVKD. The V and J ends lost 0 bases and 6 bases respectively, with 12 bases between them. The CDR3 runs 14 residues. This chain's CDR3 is CAISESGREGEQYF. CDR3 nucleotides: TGTGCCATCAGTGAGTCAGGCAGGGAAGGCGAGCAGTACTTC.

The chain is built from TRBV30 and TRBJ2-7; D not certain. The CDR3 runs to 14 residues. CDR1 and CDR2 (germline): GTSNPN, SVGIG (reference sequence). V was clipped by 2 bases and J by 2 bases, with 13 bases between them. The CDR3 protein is CAWSFQRRAYEQYF. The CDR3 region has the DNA TGTGCCTGGAGTTTCCAAAGAAGAGCCTACGAGCAGTACTTC.

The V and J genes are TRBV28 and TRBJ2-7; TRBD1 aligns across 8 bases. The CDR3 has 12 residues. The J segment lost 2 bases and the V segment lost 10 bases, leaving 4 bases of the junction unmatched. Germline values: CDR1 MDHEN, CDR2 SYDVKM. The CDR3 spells CAIGQGAYEQYF. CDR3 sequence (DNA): TGTGCCATCGGACAGGGTGCCTACGAGCAGTACTTC.

In nucleotides, the CDR3 is TGTGCCAGCAAGAAGGGGGTTGGTCAGCCCCAGCATTTT. This codes for CASKKGVGQPQHF. This chain connects TRBV2 to TRBJ1-5, with D possibly being TRBD1 (6 bases). V lost 7 bases, J lost 6 bases, and 13 bases lay in between. This CDR3 is built from 13 residues. Germline V gives CDR1 SNHLY, CDR2 FYNNEI.

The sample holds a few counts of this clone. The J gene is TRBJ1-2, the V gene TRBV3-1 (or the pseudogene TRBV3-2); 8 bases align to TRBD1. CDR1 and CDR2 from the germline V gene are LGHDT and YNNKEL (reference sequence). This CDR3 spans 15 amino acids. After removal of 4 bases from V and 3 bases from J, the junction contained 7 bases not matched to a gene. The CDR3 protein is CASSPLLTGDYGYTF. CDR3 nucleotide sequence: TGTGCCAGCAGCCCGCTATTGACAGGGGACTATGGCTACACCTTC.

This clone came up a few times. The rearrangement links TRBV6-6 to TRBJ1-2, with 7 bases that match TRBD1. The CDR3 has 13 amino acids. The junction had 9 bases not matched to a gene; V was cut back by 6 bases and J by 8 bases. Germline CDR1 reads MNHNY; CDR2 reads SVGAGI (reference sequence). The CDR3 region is CASSFTGDGGYTF. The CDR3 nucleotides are TGTGCCAGCAGCTTCACAGGGGACGGGGGCTACACCTTC.

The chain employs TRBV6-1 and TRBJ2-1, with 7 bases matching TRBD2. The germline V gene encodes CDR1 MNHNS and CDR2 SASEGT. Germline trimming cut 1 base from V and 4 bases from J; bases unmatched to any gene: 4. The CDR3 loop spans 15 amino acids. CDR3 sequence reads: CASSEDTSAYNEQFF. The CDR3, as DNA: TGTGCCAGCAGTGAAGACACTAGCGCTTACAATGAGCAGTTCTTC.

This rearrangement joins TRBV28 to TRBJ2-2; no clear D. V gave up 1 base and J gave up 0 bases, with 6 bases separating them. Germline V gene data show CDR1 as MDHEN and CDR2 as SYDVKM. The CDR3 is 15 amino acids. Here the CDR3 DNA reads TGTGCCAGCAGTTTATTTAACGCGAACACCGGGGAGCTGTTTTTT. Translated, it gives CASSLFNANTGELFF.

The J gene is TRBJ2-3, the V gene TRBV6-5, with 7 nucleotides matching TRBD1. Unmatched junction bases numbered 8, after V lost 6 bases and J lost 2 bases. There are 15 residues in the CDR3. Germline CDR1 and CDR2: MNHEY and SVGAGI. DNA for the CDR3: TGTGCCAGCAGCCGGGACAGCGCCATCACAGATACGCAGTATTTT. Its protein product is CASSRDSAITDTQYF.

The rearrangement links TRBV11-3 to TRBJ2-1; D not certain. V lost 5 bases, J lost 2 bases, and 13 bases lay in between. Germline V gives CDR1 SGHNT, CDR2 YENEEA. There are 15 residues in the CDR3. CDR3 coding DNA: TGTGCCAGCAGCCACGGCGGTACTACCTACAATGAGCAGTTCTTC. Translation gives CASSHGGTTYNEQFF. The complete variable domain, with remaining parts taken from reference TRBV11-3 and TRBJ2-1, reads EAGVVQSPRYKIIEKKQPVAFWCNPISGHNTLYWYLQNLGQGPELLIRYENEEAVDDSQLPKDRFSAERLKGVDSTLKIQPAELGDSAVYLCASSHGGTTYNEQFFGPGTRLTVL.

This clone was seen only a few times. The CDR3 spells CASSGGATPYEQYF. The CDR3 nucleotides are TGTGCCAGCAGCGGCGGGGCAACCCCCTACGAGCAGTACTTC. The genes are TRBV21-1 and TRBJ2-7; the listed D gene, TRBD2, was not tested against the DNA. TRBV21-1 is a pseudogene. The CDR3 consists of 14 residues.

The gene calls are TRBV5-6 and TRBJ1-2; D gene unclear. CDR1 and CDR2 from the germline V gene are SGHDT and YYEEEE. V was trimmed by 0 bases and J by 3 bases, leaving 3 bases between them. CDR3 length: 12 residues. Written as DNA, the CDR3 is TGTGCCAGCAGCTTGGCCGACTATGGCTACACCTTC. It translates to CASSLADYGYTF.

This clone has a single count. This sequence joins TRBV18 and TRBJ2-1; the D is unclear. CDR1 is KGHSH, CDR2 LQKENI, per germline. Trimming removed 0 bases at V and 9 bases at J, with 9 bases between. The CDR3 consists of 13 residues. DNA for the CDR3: TGTGCCAGCTCACCACCAGCCGGTTTTGAGCAGTTCTTC. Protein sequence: CASSPPAGFEQFF.

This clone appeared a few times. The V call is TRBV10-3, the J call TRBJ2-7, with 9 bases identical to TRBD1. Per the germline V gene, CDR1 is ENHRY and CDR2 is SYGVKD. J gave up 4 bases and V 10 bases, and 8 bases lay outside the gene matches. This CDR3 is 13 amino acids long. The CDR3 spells CASFDRGSYEQYF. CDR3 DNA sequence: TGTGCCAGTTTCGACAGGGGGAGTTACGAGCAGTACTTC.

The CDR3 loop is CASSLWRGQVGYGYTF. CDR3 nucleotide sequence: TGTGCCAGCAGCCTTTGGAGGGGACAGGTCGGCTATGGCTACACCTTC. J is TRBJ1-2 and V is TRBV2; TRBD1 matches 8 bases. This CDR3 is 16 amino acids long. Unmatched junction bases numbered 13, after V lost 6 bases and J lost 4 bases. Germline CDR1 is SNHLY and CDR2 is FYNNEI. Supplemented by reference TRBV2 and TRBJ1-2, the full variable domain reads EPEVTQTPSHQVTQMGQEVILRCVPISNHLYFYWYRQILGQKVEFLVSFYNNEISEKSEIFDDQFSVERPDGSNFTLKIRSTKLEDSAMYFCASSLWRGQVGYGYTFGSGTRLTVV.

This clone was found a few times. CDR3 sequence reads: CASSQAGTGGGYTF. CDR3 coding DNA: TGTGCCAGCAGCCAAGCCGGGACGGGTGGTGGCTACACCTTC. The chain is built from TRBV14 and TRBJ1-2; TRBD1 is a possible D gene (5 bases). The germline CDR1 and CDR2 sequences are SGHDN and FVKESK. V gave up 1 base and J gave up 7 bases, with 13 bases separating them. The CDR3 covers 14 residues.

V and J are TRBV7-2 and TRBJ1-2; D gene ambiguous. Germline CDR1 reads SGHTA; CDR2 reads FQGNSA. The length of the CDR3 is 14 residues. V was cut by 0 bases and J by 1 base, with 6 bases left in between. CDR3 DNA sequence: TGTGCCAGCAGCTTAGCCGGAGTTAACTATGGCTACACCTTC. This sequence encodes CASSLAGVNYGYTF.

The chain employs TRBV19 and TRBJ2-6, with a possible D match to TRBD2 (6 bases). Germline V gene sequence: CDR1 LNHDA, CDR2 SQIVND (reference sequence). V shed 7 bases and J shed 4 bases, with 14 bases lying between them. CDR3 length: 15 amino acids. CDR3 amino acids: CASTHGGVGANVLTF. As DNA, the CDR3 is TGTGCCAGTACCCATGGAGGGGTCGGGGCCAACGTCCTGACTTTC.

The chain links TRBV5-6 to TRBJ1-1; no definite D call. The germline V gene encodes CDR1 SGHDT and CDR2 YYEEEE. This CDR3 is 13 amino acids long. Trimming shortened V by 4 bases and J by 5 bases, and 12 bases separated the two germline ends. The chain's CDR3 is CASSREATTEAFF. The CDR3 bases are TGTGCCAGCAGCCGAGAAGCGACGACTGAAGCTTTCTTT.

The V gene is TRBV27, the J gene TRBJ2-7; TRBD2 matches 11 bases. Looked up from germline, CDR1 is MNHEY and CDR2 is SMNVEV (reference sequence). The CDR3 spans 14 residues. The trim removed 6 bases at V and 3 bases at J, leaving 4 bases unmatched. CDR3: CASRAGTSGYEQYF. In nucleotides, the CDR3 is TGTGCCAGCAGGGCCGGGACTAGCGGCTACGAGCAGTACTTC.

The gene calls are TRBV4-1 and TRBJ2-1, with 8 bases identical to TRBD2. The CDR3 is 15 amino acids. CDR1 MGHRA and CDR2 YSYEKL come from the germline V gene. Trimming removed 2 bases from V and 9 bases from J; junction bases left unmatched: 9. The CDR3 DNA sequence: TGCGCCAGCAGCCAACCTGGACTAGCAACGGGTGAGCAGTTCTTC. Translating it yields CASSQPGLATGEQFF.

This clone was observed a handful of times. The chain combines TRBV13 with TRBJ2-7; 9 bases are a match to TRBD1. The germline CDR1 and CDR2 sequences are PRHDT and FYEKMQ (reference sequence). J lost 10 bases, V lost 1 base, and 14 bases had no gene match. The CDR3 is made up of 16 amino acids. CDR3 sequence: CASSLDGTGTRGPQYF. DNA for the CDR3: TGTGCCAGCAGCTTAGATGGGACAGGGACCCGTGGCCCTCAGTACTTC.

The CDR3 DNA reads as TGTGCCTGGAGAAAAGAAAGCAACTATGGCTACACCTTC. This sequence encodes CAWRKESNYGYTF. The chain uses TRBV30 and TRBJ1-2; D unclear. The germline gives CDR1 GTSNPN, CDR2 SVGIG (reference sequence). V was shortened by 3 bases and J by 2 bases, with 10 bases between the two germline ends. The CDR3 is 13 residues long.

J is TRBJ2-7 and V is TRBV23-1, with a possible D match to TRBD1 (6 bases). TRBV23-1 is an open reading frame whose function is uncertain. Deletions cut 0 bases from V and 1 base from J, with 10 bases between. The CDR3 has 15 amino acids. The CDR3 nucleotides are TGCGCCAGCAGTCAATCGGGGGACACTTCCTACGAGCAGTACTTC. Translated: CASSQSGDTSYEQYF.

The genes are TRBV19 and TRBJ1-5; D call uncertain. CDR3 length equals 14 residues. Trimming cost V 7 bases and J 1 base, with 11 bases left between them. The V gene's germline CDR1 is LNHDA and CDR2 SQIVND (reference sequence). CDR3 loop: CASKQARSNQPQHF. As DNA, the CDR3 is TGTGCCAGTAAGCAGGCCAGGAGCAATCAGCCCCAGCATTTT.

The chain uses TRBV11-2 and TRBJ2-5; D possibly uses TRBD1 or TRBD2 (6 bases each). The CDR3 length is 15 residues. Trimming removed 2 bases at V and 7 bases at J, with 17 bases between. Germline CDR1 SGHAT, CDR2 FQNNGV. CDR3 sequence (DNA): TGTGCCAGCAGCTTATTCCCAGGTGGAGGGGGGACCCAGTACTTC. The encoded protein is CASSLFPGGGGTQYF. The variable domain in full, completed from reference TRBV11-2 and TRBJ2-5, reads EAGVAQSPRYKIIEKRQSVAFWCNPISGHATLYWYQQILGQGPKLLIQFQNNGVVDDSQLPKDRFSAERLKGVDSTLKIQPAKLEDSAVYLCASSLFPGGGGTQYFGPGTRLLVL.

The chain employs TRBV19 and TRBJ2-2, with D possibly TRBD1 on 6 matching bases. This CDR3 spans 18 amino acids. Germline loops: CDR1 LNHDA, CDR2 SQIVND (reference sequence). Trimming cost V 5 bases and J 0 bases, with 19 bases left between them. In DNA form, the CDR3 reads TGTGCCAGTAGTCTCATCGCATACAGGGCGTCGAACACCGGGGAGCTGTTTTTT. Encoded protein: CASSLIAYRASNTGELFF.

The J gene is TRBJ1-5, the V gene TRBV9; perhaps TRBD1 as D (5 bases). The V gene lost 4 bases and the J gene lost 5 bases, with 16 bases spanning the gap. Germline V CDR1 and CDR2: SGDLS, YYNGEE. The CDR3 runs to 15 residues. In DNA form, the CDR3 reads TGTGCCAGCAGCCCCCGGGGGGGGGACGATCAGCCCCAGCATTTT. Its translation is CASSPRGGDDQPQHF.